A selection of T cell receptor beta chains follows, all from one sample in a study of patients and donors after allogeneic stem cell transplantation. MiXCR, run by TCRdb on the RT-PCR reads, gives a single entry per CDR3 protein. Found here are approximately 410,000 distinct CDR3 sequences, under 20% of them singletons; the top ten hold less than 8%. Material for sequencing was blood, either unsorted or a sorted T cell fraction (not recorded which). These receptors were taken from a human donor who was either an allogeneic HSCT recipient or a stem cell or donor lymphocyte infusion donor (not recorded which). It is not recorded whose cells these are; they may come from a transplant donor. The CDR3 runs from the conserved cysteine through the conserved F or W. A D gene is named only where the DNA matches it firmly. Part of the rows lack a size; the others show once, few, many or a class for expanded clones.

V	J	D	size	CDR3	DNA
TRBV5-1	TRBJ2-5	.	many	CASSLVAFQETQYF	TGCGCCAGCAGCTTGGTTGCTTTCCAAGAGACCCAGTACTTC
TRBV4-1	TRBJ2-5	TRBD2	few	CASSRLAKETQYF	TGCGCCAGCAGCCGACTAGCGAAAGAGACCCAGTACTTC
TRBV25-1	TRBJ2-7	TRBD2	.	CASRDQREREQYF	TGTGCCAGCAGAGATCAGCGGGAGAGGGAGCAGTACTTC
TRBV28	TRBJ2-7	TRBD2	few	CASSFLGGLAGEYEQYF	TGTGCCAGCAGTTTCCTAGGGGGACTAGCGGGAGAATACGAGCAGTACTTC
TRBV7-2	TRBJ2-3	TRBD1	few	CASSLEGTAKDTQYF	TGTGCCAGCAGCTTAGAAGGGACAGCGAAAGATACGCAGTATTTT
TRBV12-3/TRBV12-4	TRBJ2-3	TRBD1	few	CASRGSDRVGDTQYF	TGTGCCAGCAGGGGTTCGGACAGGGTGGGGGATACGCAGTATTTT
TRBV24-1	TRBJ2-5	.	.	CATSESNYRIQETQYF	TGTGCCACCAGTGAATCCAACTACAGAATCCAAGAGACCCAGTACTTC
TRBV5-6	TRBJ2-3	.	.	CASSLEVGPGGGADTQYF	TGTGCCAGCAGCTTGGAAGTAGGCCCAGGTGGTGGGGCAGATACGCAGTATTTT
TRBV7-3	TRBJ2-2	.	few	CASSSRVFGGGPNTGELFF	TGTGCCAGCAGCTCCCGGGTTTTTGGCGGGGGCCCGAACACCGGGGAGCTGTTTTTT
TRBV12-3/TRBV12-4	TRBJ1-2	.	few	CASSYGDTNYGYTF	TGTGCCAGCAGTTATGGAGACACTAACTATGGCTACACCTTC
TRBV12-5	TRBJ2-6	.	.	CASSVSGANVLTF	TGTGCTAGTAGCGTGTCTGGGGCCAACGTCCTGACTTTC
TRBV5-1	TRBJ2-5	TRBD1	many	CASRSQGNKETQYF	TGCGCCAGCAGATCACAGGGGAACAAGGAGACCCAGTACTTC
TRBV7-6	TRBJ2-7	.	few	CASSPLQLYEQYF	TGTGCCAGCAGCCCACTTCAGCTCTACGAGCAGTACTTC
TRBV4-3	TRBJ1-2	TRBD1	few	CASKIYGQGNYGYTF	TGCGCCAGCAAAATTTATGGACAGGGGAACTATGGCTACACCTTC
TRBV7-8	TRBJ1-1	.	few	CASSLRGEAEAFF	TGTGCCAGCAGCTTGCGGGGTGAGGCTGAAGCTTTCTTT
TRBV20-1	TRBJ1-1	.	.	CSAPRRGAEAFF	TGCAGTGCTCCGCGTAGGGGGGCTGAAGCTTTCTTT
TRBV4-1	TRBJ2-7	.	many	CASSRRDGIPYEQYF	TGCGCCAGCAGCCGGCGGGACGGAATTCCCTACGAGCAGTACTTC
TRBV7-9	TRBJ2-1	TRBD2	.	CASSLARLAGGWDEQFF	TGTGCCAGCAGCTTAGCGCGTCTAGCGGGAGGGTGGGATGAGCAGTTCTTC
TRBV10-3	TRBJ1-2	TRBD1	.	CAISELTGNGYTF	TGTGCCATCAGTGAGCTGACAGGGAATGGCTACACCTTC
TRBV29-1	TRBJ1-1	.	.	CSVDAREHDVTEAFF	TGCAGCGTGGATGCAAGGGAGCACGATGTCACTGAAGCTTTCTTT
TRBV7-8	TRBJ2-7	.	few	CASSPRRASSYEQYF	TGTGCCAGCAGCCCCCGGCGCGCGAGCTCCTACGAGCAGTACTTC
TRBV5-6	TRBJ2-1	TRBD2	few	CASSFRGVAGVGLNEQFF	TGTGCCAGCAGCTTCCGTGGGGTAGCGGGAGTCGGTCTCAATGAGCAGTTCTTC
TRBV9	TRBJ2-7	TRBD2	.	CASSAGLAGGSSYEQYF	TGTGCCAGCAGCGCCGGACTAGCGGGAGGTTCCTCCTACGAGCAGTACTTC
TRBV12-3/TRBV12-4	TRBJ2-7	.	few	CASSSRWLGSLSYEQYF	TGTGCCAGCAGTTCCCGGTGGTTGGGTAGTCTCTCCTACGAGCAGTACTTC
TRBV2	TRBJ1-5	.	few	CASRPLGPPAPQHF	TGTGCCAGCAGGCCCCTAGGGCCCCCCGCGCCCCAGCATTTT
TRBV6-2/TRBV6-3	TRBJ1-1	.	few	CASSYRKPNTEAFF	TGTGCCAGCAGTTACAGGAAGCCGAACACTGAAGCTTTCTTT
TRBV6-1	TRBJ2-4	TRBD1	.	CASSRQGAGDIQYF	TGTGCCAGCAGTAGACAGGGGGCTGGGGACATTCAGTACTTC
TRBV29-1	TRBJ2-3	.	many	CSVVPDTQYF	TGCAGCGTTGTCCCCGATACGCAGTATTTT
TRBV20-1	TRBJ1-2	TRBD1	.	CSARDRTGGDYGYTF	TGCAGTGCTAGAGATAGGACAGGGGGGGACTATGGCTACACCTTC
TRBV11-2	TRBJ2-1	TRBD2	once	CASSLGRGSGGAINPNEQFF	TGTGCCAGCAGCTTAGGGCGGGGTAGCGGGGGGGCAATCAACCCCAATGAGCAGTTCTTC
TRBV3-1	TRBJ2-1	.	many	CASSRMGFVNEQFF	TGTGCCAGCAGCCGGATGGGGTTTGTCAATGAGCAGTTCTTC
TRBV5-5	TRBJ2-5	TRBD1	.	CASSWGWQGAGETQYF	TGTGCCAGCAGCTGGGGGTGGCAGGGGGCAGGGGAGACCCAGTACTTC
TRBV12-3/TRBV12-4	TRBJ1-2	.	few	CASSGYRTLYGYTF	TGTGCCAGCAGTGGTTACAGGACCCTCTATGGCTACACCTTC
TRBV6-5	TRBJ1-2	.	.	CASSYRGVGYGYTF	TGTGCCAGCAGTTACCGGGGGGTAGGCTATGGCTACACCTTC
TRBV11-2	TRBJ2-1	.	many	CASSLDLGEQFF	TGTGCCAGCAGCTTAGATCTGGGGGAGCAGTTCTTC
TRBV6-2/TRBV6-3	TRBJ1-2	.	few	CASSYGGTVASGYTF	TGTGCCAGCAGTTACGGTGGTACCGTAGCTAGTGGCTACACCTTC
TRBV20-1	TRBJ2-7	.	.	CSAREGHRNYEQYF	TGCAGTGCTAGAGAGGGTCATAGGAACTACGAGCAGTACTTC
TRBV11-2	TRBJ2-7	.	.	CASSLAVEGYEQYF	TGTGCCAGCAGCTTAGCGGTAGAGGGGTACGAGCAGTACTTC
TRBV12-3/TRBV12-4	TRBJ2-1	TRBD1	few	CASSLSTGYRYNEQFF	TGTGCCAGCAGTTTGTCGACAGGGTATCGGTACAATGAGCAGTTCTTC
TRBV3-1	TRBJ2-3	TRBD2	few	CASSQNSLAGGQDTQYF	TGTGCCAGCAGCCAAAACTCCCTAGCGGGGGGGCAAGATACGCAGTATTTT
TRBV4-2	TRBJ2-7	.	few	CASSPRRDTATYEQYF	TGTGCCAGCAGCCCTCGGCGGGACACGGCTACCTACGAGCAGTACTTC
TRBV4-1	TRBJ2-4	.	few	CASSQPKQGLAKNIQYF	TGCGCCAGCAGCCAACCGAAACAGGGATTAGCCAAAAACATTCAGTACTTC
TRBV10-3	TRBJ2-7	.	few	CAISESGTAAYEQYF	TGTGCCATCAGTGAGTCGGGGACGGCCGCCTACGAGCAGTACTTC
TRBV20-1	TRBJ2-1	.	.	CSASITRGFRFDYNEQFF	TGCAGTGCTAGCATTACTAGGGGCTTCAGGTTTGATTACAATGAGCAGTTCTTC
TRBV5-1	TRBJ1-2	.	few	CASSLHRVEYGYTF	TGCGCCAGCAGCTTGCACAGGGTAGAGTATGGCTACACCTTC
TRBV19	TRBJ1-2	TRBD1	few	CASSTTGENYGYTF	TGTGCCAGTAGTACCACAGGGGAGAACTATGGCTACACCTTC
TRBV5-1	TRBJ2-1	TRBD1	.	CASSWGQLSSYNEQFF	TGCGCCAGCAGCTGGGGACAGCTGAGCTCCTACAATGAGCAGTTCTTC
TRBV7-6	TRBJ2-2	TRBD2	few	CASRLQFRGGSLNTGELFF	TGTGCCAGCAGGCTCCAATTTCGGGGGGGTTCACTGAACACCGGGGAGCTGTTTTTT
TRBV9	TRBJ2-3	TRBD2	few	CASSGYGGSGFSTDTQYF	TGTGCCAGCAGCGGATACGGGGGGAGCGGGTTTTCCACAGATACGCAGTATTTT
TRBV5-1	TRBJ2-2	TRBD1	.	CASSPRQGWNTGELFF	TGCGCCAGCAGCCCCCGACAGGGTTGGAACACCGGGGAGCTGTTTTTT
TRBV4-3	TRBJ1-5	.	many	CASSQDLQWGLRNQPQHF	TGCGCCAGCAGCCAAGATCTCCAGTGGGGTTTGAGAAATCAGCCCCAGCATTTT
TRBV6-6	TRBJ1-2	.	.	CASSSDAVYGYTF	TGTGCCAGCAGCTCGGACGCCGTCTATGGCTACACCTTC
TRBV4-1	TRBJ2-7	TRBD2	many	CASSHATSGPYEQYF	TGCGCCAGCAGCCACGCTACTAGCGGACCCTACGAGCAGTACTTC
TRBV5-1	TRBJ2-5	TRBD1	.	CASSDRGQETQYF	TGCGCCAGCAGCGACAGGGGGCAAGAGACCCAGTACTTC
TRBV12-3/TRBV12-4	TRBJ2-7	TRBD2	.	CASSRRGGLHEQYF	TGTGCCAGCAGCCGTCGCGGGGGTCTCCACGAGCAGTACTTC